One T cell receptor beta chain is described in this entry. This clonotype was recorded at least ten times. No antigen is known for it. There are no base qualities to consult, and no much larger clone falls within one base. The CDR3, cysteine through phenylalanine, is 15 amino acids long. CDR3 DNA only is kept here, 45 bases in frame from base 1. Trimming costs V 3 bases and J 0 bases, and their ends lie 11 bases apart. The germline V gene (reference sequence) specifies LNHNV as CDR1 and YYDKDF as CDR2. The sample comes from a study of T-cell reconstitution after alpha-beta-depleted transplantation in children (dated by TCRdb to the mid-2010s). Turning to the overall study: Using TCR repertoire profiling, the study followed T-cell immune reconstitution in a quantitative way in children after TCRalphabeta/CD19-depleted allogeneic hematopoietic cell transplantation.

The method behind the library was PCR. Sequencer: Illumina HiSeq 2500. TCR libraries were prepared with molecular barcoding, using unique molecular identifiers to normalize TCRbeta repertoire quantification. TCRdb reanalyzed the raw reads on its own, using fastp at Q25 for trimming and MiXCR for clone calling, and kept in-frame beta chains. Every entry covers one CDR3 protein and lists the most common genes and DNA from its rows. The sample profile shows hundreds of thousands of distinct CDR3 sequences; 12% of them were found once. About 2.4% of the sample lies in the top ten. The sequencing used PBMCs from the stem cell graft donor, collected from the stem cell graft. Rearrangement joined TRBV15 to TRBJ1-1; tentative D gene TRBD1, with 5 bases matching. The clonotype originates from a human donor who donated a stem cell graft to a child with acute lymphoblastic leukemia. The bases read TGTGCCACCAGCAGGCTAAAGGGGATGAACACTGAAGCTTTCTTT. Its protein reads: CATSRLKGMNTEAFF.